The 25 T cell receptor beta chains below come from one sample, sequenced in a study of shared clonotypes between healthy human individuals. The repertoire was sequenced with immunoSEQ multiplex PCR; TCRdb's copy has only in-frame clones and lacks some. The sample lists over 95,000 clones, around 71% occurring once. The sequencing input was memory CD8+ T cells sorted from blood. The sample's subset: CD45RO+ cells pooled with CCR7-negative TemRA cells. These TCRs come from a woman aged 30 to 39 in good health.

V gene TRBV7-9 combines with J gene TRBJ1-5; D unclear. The germline V gene encodes CDR1 SEHNR and CDR2 FQNEAQ (reference sequence). This CDR3 contains 19 residues. The V end was cut by 6 bases, the J end by 1 base, with 25 bases between. CDR3 sequence reads: CASSSNSPPTDISNQPQHF. CDR3 coding DNA: TGTGCCAGCAGTTCCAATTCCCCCCCCACAGACATCAGCAATCAGCCCCAGCATTTT.

The chain is built from TRBV28 and TRBJ2-7; D is ambiguous. Between the trimmed V and J ends, which lost 2 bases and 0 bases, there was a span of 11 bases. The V gene's germline CDR1 is MDHEN and CDR2 SYDVKM. CDR3 length equals 15 residues. The CDR3 is CASSLRPASSYEQYF. CDR3 sequence (DNA): TGTGCCAGCAGTTTACGTCCGGCAAGCTCCTACGAGCAGTACTTC.

The V gene is TRBV7-8, the J gene TRBJ2-1, with D possibly being TRBD2 (6 bases). Germline lookup yields CDR1 SGHVS and CDR2 FQNEAQ. The CDR3 is made up of 20 amino acids. The V end lost 4 bases, the J end lost 0 bases, and 25 bases lay between the germline ends. CDR3 DNA sequence: TGTGCCAGCAGCTCCCCGGGCGGGTCTAGCGCTTATCGCTCCTACAATGAGCAGTTCTTC. Protein sequence: CASSSPGGSSAYRSYNEQFF.

This sequence joins TRBV29-1 and TRBJ2-1; 14 bases are shared with TRBD2. CDR1 is SQVTM and CDR2 is ANQGSEA in the germline V gene. This CDR3 is built from 14 residues. With V trimmed by 8 bases and J by 7 bases, 7 bases remained unmatched. This CDR3 reads CSTFGTSGSNEQFF. In DNA form, the CDR3 reads TGCAGCACATTCGGGACTAGCGGGAGTAATGAGCAGTTCTTC.

The chain carries TRBV6-5 and TRBJ2-3, with D perhaps being TRBD1 or TRBD2 (5 bases each). Looked up from germline, CDR1 is MNHEY and CDR2 is SVGAGI. With 7 bases removed from V and 5 bases from J, the gap between germline ends came to 19 bases. The CDR3 spans 15 residues. CDR3 region: CASTTLSGLGDTQYF. The CDR3 DNA follows: TGTGCCAGCACCACCTTGTCGGGGCTGGGAGATACGCAGTATTTT.

This chain uses TRBV27 with TRBJ1-1; D is ambiguous. This CDR3 has 14 amino acids. CDR1 and CDR2 (germline): MNHEY, SMNVEV (reference sequence). Trimming pared 6 bases from V and 1 base from J, leaving 12 bases between. This chain's CDR3 is CASSFDPGNTEAFF. In DNA, the CDR3 is TGTGCCAGCAGCTTCGACCCCGGGAACACTGAAGCTTTCTTT.

This clone was seen only a few times. The chain couples TRBV29-1 to TRBJ2-1, with D tentatively TRBD2 (5 bases). The CDR3 runs 17 residues. V was trimmed by 4 bases and J by 0 bases, leaving 19 bases between them. In germline, CDR1 is SQVTM, CDR2 ANQGSEA. Here the CDR3 DNA reads TGCAGCGTTGCGGGGTACGCTTCTCAACACTCCTACAATGAGCAGTTCTTC. Residues: CSVAGYASQHSYNEQFF.

This chain connects TRBV25-1 to TRBJ2-7, with D possibly TRBD1 on 6 matching bases. CDR1 and CDR2 (germline): MGHDK, SYGVNS. The V gene lost 5 bases and the J gene lost 1 base, with 15 bases spanning the gap. The CDR3 runs 15 residues. CDR3 region: CASSPRDKKSYEQYF. As DNA, the CDR3 is TGTGCCAGCAGTCCTCGGGACAAGAAATCCTACGAGCAGTACTTC.

V gene TRBV1 combines with J gene TRBJ2-5; the table's D gene call, TRBD1, was not cross checked with the DNA. With the DNA end fitting TRBJ2-7 better, the J assignment may be wrong. TRBV1 is classified as a pseudogene. The CDR3 has 16 residues. The CDR3 loop reads CTSSFIGTGGNYEQYF. In DNA form, the CDR3 reads TGCACCAGCAGCTTTATTGGGACAGGGGGAAACTACGAGCAGTACTTC.

V usage is TRBV7-2 and J usage is TRBJ2-5; D might be TRBD2 (6 bases). V lost 5 bases, J lost 5 bases, and 12 bases lay in between. CDR1 and CDR2 from the germline V gene are SGHTA and FQGNSA. This CDR3 has 13 residues. The CDR3 DNA follows: TGTGCCAGCAGCCCTGGGAGGTGGGAGACCCAGTACTTC. Amino acids: CASSPGRWETQYF.

The CDR3 coding sequence is TGCGCCAGCAGCTTGGGGCAGGGTTATTACGAGCAGTACTTC. Translated, it gives CASSLGQGYYEQYF. The J gene is TRBJ2-7, the V gene TRBV5-1; D is possibly TRBD1 (5 bases). The V end was cut by 0 bases, the J end by 4 bases, with 11 bases between. Germline V lookup: CDR1 SGHRS, CDR2 YFSETQ. CDR3 length: 14 residues. The full variable domain, in which reference TRBV5-1 and TRBJ2-7 provide the parts outside the CDR3, is KAGVTQTPRYLIKTRGQQVTLSCSPISGHRSVSWYQQTPGQGLQFLFEYFSETQRNKGNFPGRFSGRQFSNSRSEMNVSTLELGDSALYLCASSLGQGYYEQYFGPGTRLTVT.

The V and J genes are TRBV28 and TRBJ1-2; possible D gene TRBD1, 6 bases. Germline V gives CDR1 MDHEN, CDR2 SYDVKM. The germline V and J ends were trimmed by 3 bases and 5 bases, with 13 bases remaining between them. The CDR3 contains 14 residues. The CDR3 spells CASSFRTGTYGYTF. CDR3 coding DNA: TGTGCCAGCAGTTTCCGTACAGGGACATATGGCTACACCTTC.

The V gene is TRBV7-2, the J gene TRBJ1-1; no definite D call. This CDR3 spans 13 amino acids. Germline CDR1 is SGHTA and CDR2 is FQGNSA. Trimming stripped 1 base from V and 0 bases from J, with 3 bases between. The CDR3: CASSLEMNTEAFF. The DNA for the CDR3 is TGTGCCAGCAGCTTAGAAATGAACACTGAAGCTTTCTTT.

This clone was observed at least ten times. V gene TRBV5-5 combines with J gene TRBJ2-7; 7 nucleotides align to TRBD2. Germline lookup yields CDR1 SGHKS and CDR2 YYEKEE (reference sequence). Losses at the gene ends were 2 bases for V and 6 bases for J; bases not matched to a gene: 14. The CDR3 is made up of 16 amino acids. The DNA for the CDR3 is TGTGCCAGCAGCTTACTTGCGGGAGTAGGGGTGGGCGAGCAGTACTTC. Its translation: CASSLLAGVGVGEQYF.

This clone was counted a few times. This chain joins TRBV27 and TRBJ2-1; either TRBD1 or TRBD2 may supply D (5 bases each). V shed 5 bases and J shed 4 bases, with 15 bases lying between them. CDR1 MNHEY and CDR2 SMNVEV come from the germline V gene (reference sequence). This CDR3 spans 15 amino acids. CDR3 residues: CASSLWRGEYNEQFF. The CDR3 DNA reads TGTGCCAGCAGTCTCTGGCGAGGGGAGTACAATGAGCAGTTCTTC.

The genes are TRBV14 and TRBJ2-7, with D perhaps TRBD1 (6 bases). The germline CDR1 and CDR2 sequences are SGHDN and FVKESK. V gave up 6 bases and J gave up 6 bases, with 15 bases separating them. The CDR3 is made up of 13 amino acids. The CDR3 region is CASRRSQGTEQYF. For the CDR3, the DNA is TGTGCCAGCAGGCGCTCCCAGGGGACCGAGCAGTACTTC.

J is TRBJ2-3 and V is TRBV25-1; 8 nucleotides match TRBD2. This CDR3 has 15 residues. Germline-derived CDR1 and CDR2 are MGHDK and SYGVNS. Germline trimming cut 3 bases from V and 4 bases from J; bases unmatched to any gene: 6. The CDR3 nucleotides read TGTGCCAGCAGTGAGGCGGGAGGAATAGCAGATACGCAGTATTTT. Translated: CASSEAGGIADTQYF.

Note on this clone: This sample includes further DNA sequences coding for the same CDR3. This sequence joins TRBV15 and TRBJ2-2, with 9 nucleotides matching TRBD1. CDR3 length: 15 amino acids. CDR1 and CDR2 from the germline V gene are LNHNV and YYDKDF (reference sequence). V lost 1 base to trimming and J lost 5 bases; unmatched junction nucleotides: 2. CDR3 nucleotide sequence: TGTGCCACCAGCAGAGGACAGGGGGATACCGGGGAGCTGTTTTTT. Residues: CATSRGQGDTGELFF.

This chain connects TRBV21-1 to TRBJ2-7; TRBD1 was called by the table and not checked on the DNA. TRBV21-1 is listed as a pseudogene. The CDR3 extends over 15 amino acids. The CDR3 here is CASSLGDRGSYEQYF. CDR3 DNA: TGTGCCAGCAGCCTTGGGGACAGGGGCTCCTACGAGCAGTACTTC.

The CDR3 spells CASSLSMGGLEKLFF. CDR3 nucleotide sequence: TGTGCCAGCAGCTTAAGCATGGGGGGGCTTGAAAAACTGTTTTTT. The gene calls are TRBV7-2 and TRBJ1-4; the D gene is possibly TRBD1 (6 bases). The length of the CDR3 is 15 residues. Germline V gene lookup returns CDR1 SGHTA and CDR2 FQGNSA. The V end was cut by 2 bases, the J end by 7 bases, with 14 bases between. The whole variable domain, filled in from reference TRBV7-2 and TRBJ1-4, reads GAGVSQSPSNKVTEKGKDVELRCDPISGHTALYWYRQSLGQGLEFLIYFQGNSAPDKSGLPSDRFSAERTGGSVSTLTIQRTQQEDSAVYLCASSLSMGGLEKLFFGSGTQLSVL.

The chain joins TRBV15 to TRBJ2-1, with D unresolved. The CDR3 has 14 residues. Germline lookup yields CDR1 LNHNV and CDR2 YYDKDF (reference sequence). Between the trimmed V and J ends, which lost 1 base and 12 bases, there was a span of 16 bases. DNA of the CDR3: TGTGCCACCAGCAGAGTCTTGGAAAGGTTGGGGCAGTTCTTC. It specifies CATSRVLERLGQFF.

This clone showed up many times. The J gene is TRBJ1-5, the V gene TRBV27; 7 bases line up with TRBD1. Germline V gene data show CDR1 as MNHEY and CDR2 as SMNVEV (reference sequence). The CDR3 covers 12 residues. Unmatched junction bases numbered 2, after V lost 9 bases and J lost 3 bases. The CDR3 sequence: CASGQDNQPQHF. The CDR3 DNA sequence: TGTGCCAGTGGACAGGACAATCAGCCCCAGCATTTT.

This chain joins TRBV7-9 and TRBJ2-7; TRBD2 matches 13 bases. CDR3 size: 15 residues. The J segment lost 5 bases and the V segment lost 5 bases, leaving 6 bases of the junction unmatched. Germline V gene sequence: CDR1 SEHNR, CDR2 FQNEAQ (reference sequence). The CDR3 is CASSRGLAGVDEQYF. CDR3 coding DNA: TGTGCCAGCAGCCGCGGACTAGCGGGAGTCGACGAGCAGTACTTC.

This clone was seen just once. V is TRBV19 and J is TRBJ2-1; D uncertain. The CDR3 is made up of 16 amino acids. CDR1 LNHDA and CDR2 SQIVND come from the germline V gene (reference sequence). The V and J ends lost 3 bases and 0 bases respectively, with 12 bases between them. CDR3 loop: CASSINGYTSYNEQFF. In DNA, the CDR3 is TGTGCCAGTAGTATTAACGGCTACACCTCCTACAATGAGCAGTTCTTC.

By sample share, this clone is large (0.1 to 1%). The chain employs TRBV28 and TRBJ1-4; tentative D call: TRBD1 (5 bases). In germline, CDR1 is MDHEN, CDR2 SYDVKM. The CDR3 is made up of 13 amino acids. V lost 7 bases, J lost 5 bases, and 11 bases lay in between. This CDR3 reads CASTLPGNEKLFF. The CDR3, as DNA: TGTGCCAGCACTCTTCCAGGGAATGAAAAACTGTTTTTT.